Following are 20 T cell receptor beta chains from one sample sequenced in a study of T cell repertoires in cytomegalovirus infection. MiXCR, applied by TCRdb to the reads, yields one record per CDR3 protein. The sample shows approximately 750,000 distinct CDR3 sequences, less than 40% of them seen only once. Input material: PBMCs. The receptors shown here come from a human donor in good health (CMV status not recorded). Some clones in this sample may be carry-over from other donors' samples.

This clonotype was counted many times. The chain recombines TRBV7-8 with TRBJ2-2; the match to TRBD2 covers 8 bases. Unmatched junction bases numbered 2, after V lost 1 base and J lost 4 bases. CDR3 length: 15 amino acids. Germline values: CDR1 SGHVS, CDR2 FQNEAQ. The CDR3 reads CASSLDAGGTGELFF. In nucleotides, the CDR3 is TGTGCCAGCAGCTTAGATGCGGGAGGCACCGGGGAGCTGTTTTTT.

This rearrangement joins TRBV28 to TRBJ2-5; TRBD2 aligns across 7 bases. J was trimmed by 0 bases and V by 2 bases; bases with no gene match: 9. The CDR3 runs to 17 residues. Looked up from germline, CDR1 is MDHEN and CDR2 is SYDVKM. CDR3 in DNA: TGTGCCAGCAGTTTAAGGTCGGCTAGCGGTTACCAAGAGACCCAGTACTTC. Its protein product is CASSLRSASGYQETQYF.

The sample holds one count of this clonotype. This chain connects TRBV6-6 to TRBJ2-2; weak D call: TRBD1 (6 bases). Per the germline V gene, CDR1 is MNHNY and CDR2 is SVGAGI (reference sequence). Trimming pared 0 bases from V and 4 bases from J, leaving 12 bases between. The CDR3 covers 16 residues. CDR3 region: CASSYSQGLVTGELFF. The CDR3 nucleotides are TGTGCCAGCAGTTACTCGCAGGGGTTGGTCACCGGGGAGCTGTTTTTT.

This clonotype was counted between two and nine times. The V gene is TRBV20-1, the J gene TRBJ2-2; 10 bases map to TRBD2. V gave up 2 bases and J gave up 4 bases; unmatched junction bases: 1. CDR3 length equals 14 residues. Germline loops: CDR1 DFQATT, CDR2 SNEGSKA (reference sequence). The CDR3 spells CSARLAGATGELFF. The CDR3 nucleotides are TGCAGTGCTAGACTAGCGGGAGCCACCGGGGAGCTGTTTTTT.

J is TRBJ2-2 and V is TRBV10-3; tentative D call: TRBD2 (6 bases). This CDR3 is built from 15 residues. Trimming removed 8 bases at V and 7 bases at J, with 20 bases between. The germline gives CDR1 ENHRY, CDR2 SYGVKD. The CDR3 loop reads CAIRSNGQGGGELFF. The CDR3 nucleotides are TGTGCCATCCGCAGCAACGGGCAGGGAGGCGGGGAGCTGTTTTTT.

V gene TRBV28 combines with J gene TRBJ1-2; D is undetermined. Trimming shortened V by 3 bases and J by 3 bases, and 8 bases separated the two germline ends. The germline gives CDR1 MDHEN, CDR2 SYDVKM. The CDR3 is made up of 13 amino acids. The CDR3 loop reads CASSFHSDYGYTF. The CDR3 DNA reads TGTGCCAGCAGTTTTCACAGCGACTATGGCTACACCTTC.

In its sample, this clonotype was seen many times. The rearrangement links TRBV7-2 to TRBJ2-5; the D gene is possibly TRBD1 (6 bases). Germline V lookup: CDR1 SGHTA, CDR2 FQGNSA. V was pared by 5 bases and J by 3 bases, with 13 bases between. The CDR3 has 14 amino acids. The DNA of the CDR3 is TGTGCCAGCAGCCTAAGTACAGGGAAAGAGACCCAGTACTTC. As protein: CASSLSTGKETQYF.

The chain employs TRBV11-2 and TRBJ2-5, with 9 bases fitting TRBD2. The CDR3 spans 13 residues. Germline loops: CDR1 SGHAT, CDR2 FQNNGV. CDR3 residues: CATAGGLAETQYF. In nucleotides, the CDR3 is TGTGCAACCGCGGGGGGGCTAGCGGAGACCCAGTACTTC.

Comment on this clonotype: A junction end diverges from the germline sequence, so it may reflect a read error. The chain uses TRBV5-5 and TRBJ2-5; D is uncertain. The CDR3 spans 15 residues. Germline loops: CDR1 SGHKS, CDR2 YYEKEE (reference sequence). The CDR3 coding sequence is TGTGACAGCAGCTTGGAAGGGCTTTTCCAAGAGACCCAGTACTTC. Translation: CDSSLEGLFQETQYF.

The rearrangement joins TRBV6-5 to TRBJ1-6; D is perhaps TRBD1 (5 bases). Germline V gene sequence: CDR1 MNHEY, CDR2 SVGAGI. The CDR3 loop spans 15 amino acids. The ends were cut back, 8 bases at V and 7 bases at J, with 18 bases in the middle. The CDR3 DNA reads TGTGCCAGCGGGGGAAAATTTCGGGAAAATTCACCCCTCCACTTT. It specifies CASGGKFRENSPLHF.

The chain has TRBV28 and TRBJ2-7, with 7 positions matching TRBD2. V was clipped by 7 bases and J by 2 bases; unmatched bases: 8. Germline loops: CDR1 MDHEN, CDR2 SYDVKM. This CDR3 comprises 14 residues. CDR3 residues: CASTSGGRAYEQYF. The DNA for the CDR3 is TGTGCCAGCACCTCCGGAGGGAGGGCCTACGAGCAGTACTTC.

The V gene is TRBV7-8, the J gene TRBJ2-3; TRBD2 matches 7 bases. This CDR3 spans 12 amino acids. From germline, CDR1 is SGHVS and CDR2 FQNEAQ. Trimming cost V 5 bases and J 15 bases; bases outside gene matches: 11. This chain's CDR3 is CASSPTGGTTYF. The CDR3 nucleotides read TGTGCCAGCAGCCCGACGGGGGGTACGACTTATTTT.

V and J are TRBV20-1 and TRBJ2-1; the D gene is possibly TRBD1 (5 bases). Trimming shortened V by 2 bases and J by 7 bases, and 12 bases separated the two germline ends. Germline values: CDR1 DFQATT, CDR2 SNEGSKA (reference sequence). This CDR3 is built from 13 residues. The CDR3 protein is CSARKGAGNEQFF. In DNA form, the CDR3 reads TGCAGTGCTAGAAAAGGGGCTGGTAATGAGCAGTTCTTC.

This clonotype was counted a single time. A read error may produce the germline difference seen at one junction end. The chain joins TRBV27 to TRBJ2-5; 8 positions agree with TRBD1. Germline CDR1 and CDR2: MNHEY and SMNVEV (reference sequence). The CDR3 is 17 residues long. The CDR3: CASSFRSTGGFQDTQYF. The CDR3 DNA follows: TGTGCCAGCAGTTTTCGTAGTACAGGGGGGTTCCAAGATACCCAGTACTTC.

About this clonotype itself: Because the CDR3 is missing its conserved closing phenylalanine or tryptophan, this is likely a read error. The chain links TRBV7-2 to TRBJ2-2, with no clear D. V was pared by 3 bases and J by 7 bases, with 6 bases between. This CDR3 region has 12 residues. The germline CDR1 and CDR2 sequences are SGHTA and FQGNSA. The CDR3 region has the DNA TGTGCCAGCAGCTTCGCGGTCGGGGAGCTGTTTTGT. Translated, it gives CASSFAVGELFC.

The J gene is TRBJ2-3, the V gene TRBV28, with TRBD1 matching over 9 bases. There are 15 residues in the CDR3. J was trimmed by 4 bases and V by 7 bases; bases with no gene match: 9. Germline CDR1 and CDR2: MDHEN and SYDVKM. CDR3 DNA: TGTGCCAGCACCCCGGGACAGGGTGGTTCAGATACGCAGTATTTT. It yields the protein CASTPGQGGSDTQYF.

This chain uses TRBV29-1 with TRBJ2-1, with D possibly matching TRBD2 (6 bases). The germline CDR1 and CDR2 sequences are SQVTM and ANQGSEA. V shed 3 bases and J shed 0 bases, with 12 bases lying between them. This CDR3 spans 15 amino acids. CDR3 amino acids: CSVETSRSSYNEQFF. As DNA, the CDR3 is TGCAGCGTTGAGACTAGTCGTAGCTCCTACAATGAGCAGTTCTTC.

In this sample, this clonotype turned up a few times. The genes are TRBV10-3 and TRBJ2-3, with a possible D match to TRBD2 (6 bases). The CDR3 extends over 14 amino acids. CDR1 ENHRY and CDR2 SYGVKD come from the germline V gene. Trimming left V 4 bases short and J 4 bases short, with 12 bases between. CDR3 nucleotides: TGTGCCATCAGTGGGTTGGCTAGCGCAGATACGCAGTATTTT. Translation gives CAISGLASADTQYF.

This clonotype occurred many times. The chain joins TRBV7-3 to TRBJ1-1; D is ambiguous. The CDR3 loop spans 13 amino acids. The V gene's germline CDR1 is SGHTA and CDR2 FQGTGA. Trimming took 5 bases from V and 0 from J, leaving 7 bases between them. DNA for the CDR3: TGTGCCAGCAGCGAGACATTGAACACTGAAGCTTTCTTT. Translation: CASSETLNTEAFF.

V gene TRBV7-8 combines with J gene TRBJ2-7; either TRBD1 or TRBD2 may supply D (5 bases each). The CDR3 runs to 14 residues. Germline CDR1 and CDR2: SGHVS and FQNEAQ. Trimming removed 5 bases at V and 1 base at J, with 12 bases between. CDR3 nucleotide sequence: TGTGCCAGCAGCAACCGGGACGCATCCTACGAGCAGTACTTC. It yields the protein CASSNRDASYEQYF.